This T cell receptor (beta chain) appears in the sequencing data of a study of T cells in Graves' hyperthyroidism and ophthalmopathy. The CDR3 regions of TCR beta were amplified from RNA transcripts. HTBI primers were used for first-round RT-PCR of the TCR CDR3. TCRdb processed the multiplex PCR reads anew with MiXCR; each CDR3 protein has one entry. The top ten clones hold 33% of a sample with around 340,000 distinct CDR3 sequences, 16% of them seen once. The germline CDR1 and CDR2 sequences are SGHTA and FQGNSA. V was trimmed by 3 bases and J by 5 bases, leaving 10 bases between them. The CDR3 sequence is 13 residues long. The table lists this clonotype with many counts. Clinicians diagnosed patients from clinical symptoms, serum thyroxine and TRAb, thyroid ultrasound and orbital computed tomography.

This sequence originates from a man aged 25-45 years with Graves' hyperthyroidism. The rearrangement uses TRBV7-2 and TRBJ2-5; D is unclear. Sequenced input: blood. The CDR3 protein is CASSFDSGETQYF. The DNA of the CDR3 is TGTGCCAGCAGCTTTGACTCCGGGGAGACCCAGTACTTC.